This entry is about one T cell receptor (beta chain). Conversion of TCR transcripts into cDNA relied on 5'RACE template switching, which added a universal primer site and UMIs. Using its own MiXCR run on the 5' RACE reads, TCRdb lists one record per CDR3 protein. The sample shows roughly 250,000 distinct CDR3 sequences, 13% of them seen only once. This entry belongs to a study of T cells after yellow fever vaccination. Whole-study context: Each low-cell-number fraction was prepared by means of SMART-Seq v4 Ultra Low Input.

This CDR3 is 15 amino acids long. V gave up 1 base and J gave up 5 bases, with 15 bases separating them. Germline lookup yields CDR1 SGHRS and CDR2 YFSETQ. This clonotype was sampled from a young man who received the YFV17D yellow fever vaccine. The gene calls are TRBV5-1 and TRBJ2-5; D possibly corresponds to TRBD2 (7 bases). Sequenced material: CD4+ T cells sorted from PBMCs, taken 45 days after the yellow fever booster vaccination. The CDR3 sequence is CASSLSSGGAETQYF. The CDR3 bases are TGCGCCAGCAGCTTGAGTTCGGGGGGCGCGGAGACCCAGTACTTC.